One sample yielded the 16 T cell receptor beta chains listed below, sequenced in a study of technical replicates of blood from a few donors. This table comes from immunoSEQ multiplex PCR, and its TCRdb copy is limited to in-frame clones, with some not included. The table lists 53,000 or so clones, about 93% of them singletons. Sequences were obtained from PBMCs. These receptors were collected from a human donor in good health. Some clones in this sample may be carry-over from other donors' samples.

The J gene is TRBJ1-5, the V gene TRBV5-6, with TRBD1 matching 10 bases. This CDR3 comprises 17 residues. Trimming at V came to 4 bases and at J to 0 bases, leaving 7 bases not matched to a gene. Germline assignment: CDR1 SGHDT and CDR2 YYEEEE. DNA for the CDR3: TGTGCCAGCAGCGAGGGGACAGGGGCGAATAGCAATCAGCCCCAGCATTTT. Encoded protein: CASSEGTGANSNQPQHF.

The DNA for the CDR3 is TGCGCCAGCAGCCAGACGAGGGCCATTAGGGCATATGGCTACACCTTC. Its protein product is CASSQTRAIRAYGYTF. The V call is TRBV4-3, the J call TRBJ1-2; D remains ambiguous. The CDR3 is 16 amino acids. CDR1 LGHNA and CDR2 YSLEER come from the germline V gene. V was pared by 3 bases and J by 5 bases, with 19 bases between.

The rearrangement joins TRBV7-3 to TRBJ2-1; 7 bases line up with TRBD1. The germline V gene has CDR1 SGHTA and CDR2 FQGTGA. The CDR3 length is 13 residues. J lost 6 bases, V lost 5 bases, and 4 bases had no gene match. The CDR3 is CASSARQGNEQFF. In DNA, the CDR3 is TGTGCCAGCAGCGCCCGACAGGGCAATGAGCAGTTCTTC. Full variable domain (remainder filled in from reference TRBV7-3 and TRBJ2-1): GAGVSQTPSNKVTEKGKYVELRCDPISGHTALYWYRQSLGQGPEFLIYFQGTGAADDSGLPNDRFFAVRPEGSVSTLKIQRTERGDSAVYLCASSARQGNEQFFGPGTRLTVL.

This rearrangement joins TRBV6-1 to TRBJ2-3; tentatively, D is TRBD1 (5 bases). Germline CDR1 MNHNS, CDR2 SASEGT. This CDR3 is 15 amino acids long. V lost 2 bases to trimming and J lost 4 bases, with 13 bases between them. The CDR3 sequence is CASSELGRVSDTQYF. The CDR3 region has the DNA TGTGCCAGCAGTGAATTGGGCAGGGTTTCAGATACGCAGTATTTT.

The chain joins TRBV11-2 to TRBJ2-3, with D unclear. Germline V gene sequence: CDR1 SGHAT, CDR2 FQNNGV. Trimming cost V 0 bases and J 5 bases, with 12 bases left between them. The CDR3 has 15 residues. Written as DNA, the CDR3 is TGTGCCAGCAGCTTAGACCTATTCTATAGAGATACGCAGTATTTT. Residues: CASSLDLFYRDTQYF.

The genes are TRBV7-3 and TRBJ1-1; D not certain. Germline loops: CDR1 SGHTA, CDR2 FQGTGA. The CDR3 has 13 amino acids. Trimming removed 5 bases from V and 2 bases from J, with 9 bases in between. CDR3 residues: CASSTSSNTEAFF. The CDR3 nucleotides read TGTGCCAGCAGCACTTCGTCCAACACTGAAGCTTTCTTT.

The chain uses TRBV4-1 and TRBJ2-6; D might be TRBD1 (6 bases). The CDR3 is 20 amino acids. Germline CDR1 MGHRA, CDR2 YSYEKL. The V end lost 0 bases, the J end lost 4 bases, and 22 bases lay between the germline ends. The CDR3 DNA follows: TGCGCCAGCAGCCAAGATATGGGGGCGAGGCAGGGGTCCGGGGCCAACGTCCTGACTTTC. Translating it yields CASSQDMGARQGSGANVLTF.

The chain employs TRBV6-6 and TRBJ2-7; D remains unclear. V was cut by 0 bases and J by 0 bases, with 12 bases left in between. CDR1 is MNHNY and CDR2 is SVGAGI in the germline V gene (reference sequence). The CDR3 totals 16 residues. In nucleotides, the CDR3 is TGTGCCAGCAGTTACTCGATGGCAGACTTCTCCTACGAGCAGTACTTC. Its translation: CASSYSMADFSYEQYF.

The CDR3 region has the DNA TGTGCCAGCAGCTCAGACAGGGGGCGGTATGGCTACACCTTC. Translated: CASSSDRGRYGYTF. The V and J genes are TRBV7-9 and TRBJ1-2, with 10 bases aligning to TRBD1. The V gene end was trimmed by 4 bases and the J gene end by 5 bases; junction bases not matched to a gene: 4. Germline CDR1 reads SEHNR; CDR2 reads FQNEAQ (reference sequence). The CDR3 runs to 14 residues.

J is TRBJ2-1 and V is TRBV15, with 9 bases aligning to TRBD2. The CDR3 has 16 residues. Germline V CDR1 and CDR2: LNHNV, YYDKDF (reference sequence). Trimming at V came to 0 bases and at J to 9 bases, leaving 9 bases not matched to a gene. The CDR3 here is CATSRDKDSGSAEQFF. The CDR3 region has the DNA TGTGCCACCAGCAGAGATAAGGATAGCGGGAGTGCTGAGCAGTTCTTC. Full variable domain (outside the CDR3, taken from reference TRBV15 and TRBJ2-1): DAMVIQNPRYQVTQFGKPVTLSCSQTLNHNVMYWYQQKSSQAPKLLFHYYDKDFNNEADTPDNFQSRRPNTSFCFLDIRSPGLGDTAMYLCATSRDKDSGSAEQFFGPGTRLTVL.

The chain carries TRBV7-2 and TRBJ2-3; 13 positions agree with TRBD2. This CDR3 region has 16 residues. With 5 bases clipped from V and 3 bases from J, the junction kept 5 bases outside the gene matches. CDR1 and CDR2 (germline): SGHTA, FQGNSA. CDR3 DNA: TGTGCCAGCAGCACCGGACTAGCGGGAGTGACAGATACGCAGTATTTT. Translated, it gives CASSTGLAGVTDTQYF.

The rearrangement links TRBV29-1 to TRBJ1-5; 9 positions match TRBD1. The CDR3 extends over 15 amino acids. CDR1 is SQVTM and CDR2 is ANQGSEA in the germline V gene. The V and J ends lost 4 bases and 5 bases, in that order; junction bases with no gene match: 9. Here the CDR3 DNA reads TGCAGCGTTGTTTTCCGGGACAGGGAGGATCAGCCCCAGCATTTT. Protein product: CSVVFRDREDQPQHF.

This chain connects TRBV18 to TRBJ2-1; a possible D gene is TRBD2 (6 bases). Per germline, CDR1 KGHSH and CDR2 LQKENI. V lost 6 bases to trimming and J lost 7 bases, with 13 bases between them. There are 13 residues in the CDR3. DNA for the CDR3: TGTGCCAGCTCGGCCGGGAGAGAGAATGAGCAGTTCTTC. It specifies CASSAGRENEQFF.

This rearrangement joins TRBV5-1 to TRBJ1-2; D might be TRBD1 (6 bases). CDR3 length: 13 amino acids. Germline V gene sequence: CDR1 SGHRS, CDR2 YFSETQ. Deletions cut 4 bases from V and 1 base from J, with 8 bases between. Here the CDR3 DNA reads TGCGCCAGCAGCACGGACAGTAACTATGGCTACACCTTC. It yields the protein CASSTDSNYGYTF.

The CDR3 region has the DNA TGCGCCAGCAGCCAGGATGCGGGGGTTTTACGGGATAACAATGAGCAGTTCTTC. Translation gives CASSQDAGVLRDNNEQFF. The V gene is TRBV4-1, the J gene TRBJ2-1; TRBD2 matches 7 bases. From germline, CDR1 is MGHRA and CDR2 YSYEKL. V gave up 3 bases and J gave up 5 bases; unmatched junction bases: 16. This CDR3 region has 18 residues.

V gene TRBV9 combines with J gene TRBJ2-4, with 10 bases fitting TRBD2. Trimming removed 0 bases from V and 11 bases from J; junction bases left unmatched: 2. The CDR3 runs 13 residues. CDR1 SGDLS and CDR2 YYNGEE come from the germline V gene. CDR3 nucleotide sequence: TGTGCCAGCAGCGTAGGCCTAGCGGGGGTTCAGTACTTC. It is translated as CASSVGLAGVQYF.